Listed below are T cell receptor beta chains from one sample, sequenced in a study of CXCR3-negative and CXCR3-positive naive CD8 T cells. TCRdb reprocessed the 5' RACE reads and keeps a single row for each CDR3 protein, giving no DNA. The sample features over 100,000 distinct CDR3 sequences, with 0.45% to 0.6% in its top ten. The sequencing input was naive CXCR3- CD8+ T cells from blood. These receptor sequences come from a human donor in good health. Some clones in this sample may be carry-over from other donors' samples. CDR3s include the opening cysteine and the closing phenylalanine or tryptophan.

cdr3_length	j_call	v_call	cdr3_aa
13	TRBJ2-7	TRBV14	CASSQEESYEQYF
16	TRBJ2-7	TRBV28	CASSPPPGRVGDEQYF
16	TRBJ2-3	TRBV9	CASSVTSGRAADTQYF
14	TRBJ1-5	TRBV28	CASSVTYSNQPQHF
15	TRBJ2-7	TRBV4-2	CASIRWSRASGEQYF
12	TRBJ1-2	TRBV29-1	CSVPWSNYGYTF
17	TRBJ2-3	TRBV6-2/TRBV6-3	CASSYFVSGGGTDTQYF
14	TRBJ2-1	TRBV29-1	CSVVPGQGRDEQFF
15	TRBJ2-4	TRBV27	CASSPAQDSKNIQYF
14	TRBJ1-2	TRBV29-1	CSVEDGRGSYGYTF
14	TRBJ2-1	TRBV14	CASSQGGSGNEQFF
15	TRBJ2-7	TRBV6-5	CASSYSKGVDYEQYF
15	TRBJ2-7	TRBV14	CASSQELAGAYEQYF
15	TRBJ2-3	TRBV4-3	CASSQIQGGTDTQYF
14	TRBJ2-7	TRBV10-3	CAISEARGLYEQYF
11	TRBJ1-2	TRBV29-1	CSVETTDGYTF
15	TRBJ1-1	TRBV4-2	CASRHRAGGDTEAFF
16	TRBJ2-1	TRBV7-8	CASSLEASGGAKEQFF
13	TRBJ2-2	TRBV4-1	CASRLTSAGELFF
15	TRBJ2-7	TRBV12-3/TRBV12-4	CGSSPNLGLAGEQYF
13	TRBJ2-7	TRBV7-6	CASSPVGGYEQYF
14	TRBJ2-1	TRBV7-8	CASSFRDYYNEQFF
15	TRBJ1-1	TRBV5-5	CASSLEGRRGTEAFF
14	TRBJ2-1	TRBV6-2/TRBV6-3	CASTVGGGAVEQFF
15	TRBJ2-5	TRBV4-2	CASSQDAGWGETQYF
14	TRBJ1-2	TRBV7-9	CASSLLDSHYGYTF
16	TRBJ2-3	TRBV6-5	CASSAVAGGRSDTQYF
15	TRBJ2-3	TRBV5-1	CASSFSGTSGDTQYF
17	TRBJ2-3	TRBV7-6	CASSLSSGVAPPDTQYF
15	TRBJ2-7	TRBV19	CASSISSGDTYEQYF
13	TRBJ2-7	TRBV5-5	CASSLGGTYEQYF
15	TRBJ2-3	TRBV12-3/TRBV12-4	CASSPSGASTDTQYF
14	TRBJ2-1	TRBV28	CASSFHTAYAEQFF
17	TRBJ2-1	TRBV5-5	CASSLKWDLSSYNEQFF
15	TRBJ2-1	TRBV12-3/TRBV12-4	CASSQSGRQYNEQFF
16	TRBJ2-3	TRBV12-3/TRBV12-4	CASSPRVAESTDTQYF
13	TRBJ2-3	TRBV29-1	CSARDRDTDTQYF
15	TRBJ2-1	TRBV15	CATSTSGGKNNEQFF
17	TRBJ2-7	TRBV7-9	CASSSGLAGGARGEQYF
14	TRBJ2-3	TRBV30	CAWVRGLLTDTQYF
14	TRBJ2-1	TRBV4-2	CASSQDLGTPEQFF
15	TRBJ2-5	TRBV5-8	CASSFASGSRETQYF
17	TRBJ2-1	TRBV7-9	CASSASVEGVFYNEQFF
13	TRBJ2-7	TRBV2	CASMEGGAYEQYF
11	TRBJ1-1	TRBV7-8	CASSSGSEAFF
16	TRBJ2-1	TRBV7-8	CASSQWTSGRAAEQFF
18	TRBJ2-1	TRBV5-6	CASMASEAGQGPCNEQFF
14	TRBJ2-1	TRBV20-1	CSAPTSGGYNEQFF
15	TRBJ2-5	TRBV11-2	CASSLSFSPEETQYF
15	TRBJ2-3	TRBV5-1	CASSLEGWGTDTQYF
18	TRBJ2-7	TRBV4-3	CASSQDRFVGVGAYEQYF
13	TRBJ2-2	TRBV2	CASADINTGELFF
16	TRBJ2-3	TRBV13	CASSSYIRGRTDTQYF